This entry lists 17 T cell receptor beta chains sequenced from one sample in a study of T cell changes during pregnancy in multiple sclerosis (dated by TCRdb to 2018 to 2020). The receptor library was made with the immunoSEQ multiplex PCR assay. The table was pulled from immuneACCESS by TCRdb, which kept in-frame rearrangements only. Such tables lose some clones; where checked, under half of the loss comes from unresolved V genes, and the rest has no known cause. This sample is represented by 14,000 to 15,000 clones; around 85% of them were singletons. The ten biggest clones cover around 19% of the sample. The starting material was CD8+ T cells from peripheral blood mononuclear cells, obtained in the first trimester of pregnancy. The receptors were gathered from a female donor with multiple sclerosis, enrolled in a pregnancy study.

The chain links TRBV4-1 to TRBJ2-3, with 9 bases aligning to TRBD2. This CDR3 is 17 amino acids long. CDR1 is MGHRA, CDR2 YSYEKL, per germline. J lost 1 base, V lost 2 bases, and 7 bases had no gene match. The CDR3 region is CASSQFPGLARTDTQYF. Written as DNA, the CDR3 is TGCGCCAGCAGCCAATTTCCGGGACTAGCTCGCACAGATACGCAGTATTTT.

The rearrangement uses TRBV6-1 and TRBJ1-2; no reliable D call. The germline CDR1 and CDR2 sequences are MNHNS and SASEGT. The CDR3 sequence is 13 residues long. V shed 3 bases and J shed 3 bases, with 8 bases lying between them. The CDR3 here is CASSDYRHYGYTF. CDR3 in DNA: TGTGCCAGCAGTGACTACAGACACTATGGCTACACCTTC.

By frequency in the sample, this clone is medium-sized. The rearrangement joins TRBV7-7 to TRBJ2-7; D possibly corresponds to TRBD1 (6 bases). V was pared by 2 bases and J by 4 bases, with 9 bases between. The CDR3 is made up of 13 amino acids. Germline loops: CDR1 SSHAT, CDR2 FNYEAQ (reference sequence). The CDR3 DNA reads TGTGCCAGCAGCTTATTCCAGGGGTACGAGCAGTACTTC. This gives the protein CASSLFQGYEQYF.

This clone was counted a single time. J is TRBJ2-3 and V is TRBV7-2; TRBD2 is a possible D gene (7 bases). Trimming took 1 base from V and 9 from J, leaving 17 bases between them. The CDR3 runs to 15 residues. The germline gives CDR1 SGHTA, CDR2 FQGNSA. Here the CDR3 DNA reads TGTGCCAGCAGCTTAGATGGGGGGGCGGGCCGGACGCAGTATTTT. It encodes CASSLDGGAGRTQYF.

This sequence joins TRBV7-9 and TRBJ2-1, with a possible D match to TRBD1 (6 bases). This CDR3 contains 15 residues. Trimming took 5 bases from V and 2 from J, leaving 13 bases between them. Germline values: CDR1 SEHNR, CDR2 FQNEAQ (reference sequence). CDR3: CASSQTWGPYNEQFF. The DNA for the CDR3 is TGTGCCAGCAGCCAAACGTGGGGGCCCTACAATGAGCAGTTCTTC.

This chain joins TRBV27 and TRBJ2-7, with D possibly TRBD1 on 5 matching bases. This CDR3 contains 14 residues. Germline V CDR1 and CDR2: MNHEY, SMNVEV (reference sequence). The V gene lost 6 bases and the J gene lost 9 bases, with 21 bases spanning the gap. The CDR3, as DNA: TGTGCCAGCAGCCGCCGAAACAGGTCTGGTGGGCAGTACTTC. This gives the protein CASSRRNRSGGQYF.

The chain links TRBV7-3 to TRBJ2-1; a possible D gene is TRBD2 (6 bases). The CDR3 contains 16 residues. Germline lookup yields CDR1 SGHTA and CDR2 FQGTGA. Trimming took 5 bases from V and 10 from J, leaving 24 bases between them. Here the CDR3 DNA reads TGTGCCAGCAGCCCGTTGGGGCGGCGGGACTCAAGAGAGCAGTTCTTC. Encoded protein: CASSPLGRRDSREQFF.

The chain uses TRBV4-2 and TRBJ2-5; 10 bases map to TRBD1. CDR1 LGHNA and CDR2 YNFKEQ come from the germline V gene. J gave up 4 bases and V 2 bases, and 10 bases lay outside the gene matches. This CDR3 contains 17 residues. This CDR3 is CASSQSGGTGDGETQYF. The CDR3 nucleotides read TGTGCCAGCAGCCAATCAGGCGGGACAGGGGATGGAGAGACCCAGTACTTC.

The gene calls are TRBV10-2 and TRBJ2-5, with D unclear. Trimming shortened V by 0 bases and J by 2 bases, and 7 bases separated the two germline ends. Germline assignment: CDR1 WSHSY and CDR2 SAAADI. The CDR3 consists of 14 residues. The CDR3 reads CASSESDSQETQYF. DNA for the CDR3: TGCGCCAGCAGTGAGTCAGACTCACAAGAGACCCAGTACTTC.

This sequence joins TRBV2 and TRBJ2-2; 11 bases fit TRBD2. The ends lost 7 bases at V and 1 base at J; junction bases unmatched: 2. The length of the CDR3 is 15 residues. Germline loops: CDR1 SNHLY, CDR2 FYNNEI. CDR3 DNA sequence: TGTGCCAGCATAGGGACTAGCGGGAACACCGGGGAGCTGTTTTTT. Amino acids: CASIGTSGNTGELFF.

The V and J genes are TRBV2 and TRBJ1-2, with 8 positions matching TRBD1. This CDR3 is 14 amino acids long. CDR1 and CDR2 from the germline V gene are SNHLY and FYNNEI. With 2 bases clipped from V and 8 bases from J, the junction kept 7 bases outside the gene matches. In nucleotides, the CDR3 is TGTGCCAGCAGTGAACGTGGACAGGGCGGCGGCTACACCTTC. Translation: CASSERGQGGGYTF.

The V gene is TRBV27, the J gene TRBJ2-1; TRBD1 aligns across 7 bases. J lost 3 bases, V lost 5 bases, and 4 bases had no gene match. The CDR3 is made up of 14 amino acids. CDR1 and CDR2 (germline): MNHEY, SMNVEV (reference sequence). CDR3: CASSVTGFYNEQFF. CDR3 bases: TGTGCCAGCAGTGTGACAGGGTTCTACAATGAGCAGTTCTTC.

The J gene is TRBJ1-1, the V gene TRBV19; TRBD1 agrees at 9 bases. Germline CDR1 and CDR2: LNHDA and SQIVND (reference sequence). The CDR3 totals 15 residues. V lost 3 bases and J lost 5; bases outside the gene matches: 7. CDR3 DNA sequence: TGTGCCAGTAGTATTAGGGGGACAGGGACGACTGAAGCTTTCTTT. It codes for CASSIRGTGTTEAFF.

V and J are TRBV27 and TRBJ2-2, with a weak D call TRBD1 (5 bases). The V and J ends lost 3 bases and 6 bases respectively, with 11 bases between them. From germline, CDR1 is MNHEY and CDR2 SMNVEV (reference sequence). This CDR3 is built from 14 residues. The CDR3 loop reads CASSFVGLAGELFF. The CDR3 nucleotides read TGTGCCAGCAGTTTTGTGGGGCTCGCCGGGGAGCTGTTTTTT.

The chain joins TRBV2 to TRBJ2-7; 9 bases are a match to TRBD1. The CDR3 is 13 amino acids. With V trimmed by 6 bases and J by 4 bases, 4 bases remained unmatched. The germline V gene has CDR1 SNHLY and CDR2 FYNNEI. CDR3 amino acids: CASSPGTGYEQYF. CDR3 coding DNA: TGTGCCAGCAGCCCCGGGACAGGGTACGAGCAGTACTTC.

The chain employs TRBV29-1 and TRBJ1-2, with D perhaps TRBD1 (5 bases). This CDR3 has 13 residues. The germline V and J ends were trimmed by 6 bases and 6 bases, with 17 bases remaining between them. Germline values: CDR1 SQVTM, CDR2 ANQGSEA. DNA of the CDR3: TGCAGCGTCGGGGGTGGGTGGGGAGATGGCTACACCTTC. Translation gives CSVGGGWGDGYTF.

The chain is built from TRBV5-4 and TRBJ1-4; D might be TRBD1 (5 bases). This CDR3 spans 17 amino acids. Trimming removed 0 bases at V and 0 bases at J, with 12 bases between. Germline V lookup: CDR1 SGHNT, CDR2 YYREEE (reference sequence). For the CDR3, the DNA is TGTGCCAGCAGCTTGGCTGGTGAAGGGGCAACTAATGAAAAACTGTTTTTT. This translates into CASSLAGEGATNEKLFF.